The 15 T cell receptor beta chains below were found in one sample sequenced in a study of shared clonotypes between healthy human individuals. Only in-frame clones appear in the TCRdb table, and some are missing; sequencing was by immunoSEQ multiplex PCR. The sample contains around 2.1 million clones, 85% to 95% of which appear only once. Terminally differentiated effector memory CD45RA+ cells were left out of the naive CD8 fraction, which was CD45RO-negative and positively selected for CCR7. The sample comprised naive CD8+ T cells from PBMCs. The receptors here all came from a young man in good health. Some clones in this sample may be carry-over from other donors' samples.

The J gene is TRBJ1-1, the V gene TRBV27, with 7 bases matching TRBD1. Germline V lookup: CDR1 MNHEY, CDR2 SMNVEV (reference sequence). The CDR3 runs 15 residues. V lost 1 base to trimming and J lost 5 bases; unmatched junction nucleotides: 7. This CDR3 reads CASSLWTGSLTEAFF. The CDR3 nucleotides read TGTGCCAGCAGTTTATGGACAGGCTCTCTGACTGAAGCTTTCTTT.

This sequence joins TRBV15 and TRBJ2-1; 7 bases are a match to TRBD2. Unmatched junction bases numbered 10, after V lost 8 bases and J lost 6 bases. The CDR3 sequence is 14 residues long. The V gene's germline CDR1 is LNHNV and CDR2 YYDKDF (reference sequence). The CDR3 coding sequence is TGTGCCACCGAGGGAGGGCGGGAGCGCAATGAGCAGTTCTTC. The encoded protein is CATEGGRERNEQFF.

The rearrangement links TRBV5-1 to TRBJ2-1, with 11 bases identical to TRBD2. The CDR3 spans 15 residues. CDR1 is SGHRS, CDR2 YFSETQ, per germline. With 4 bases clipped from V and 8 bases from J, the junction kept 8 bases outside the gene matches. CDR3 nucleotides: TGCGCCAGCAGCCCAACTAGCGGGAGTCCCGATGAGCAGTTCTTC. As protein: CASSPTSGSPDEQFF.

V and J are TRBV5-1 and TRBJ1-4, with D hard to call. There are 14 residues in the CDR3. Trimming removed 1 base at V and 8 bases at J, with 12 bases between. Germline CDR1 reads SGHRS; CDR2 reads YFSETQ. CDR3: CASSLKPSPEKLFF. The CDR3, as DNA: TGCGCCAGCAGCTTGAAGCCATCCCCGGAAAAACTGTTTTTT.

The chain links TRBV6-4 to TRBJ1-4; D is unclear. CDR3 length: 15 residues. CDR1 and CDR2 from the germline V gene are MRHNA and SNTAGT. Trimming removed 8 bases from V and 3 bases from J, with 16 bases in between. Here the CDR3 reads CASGESGLANEKLFF. CDR3 sequence (DNA): TGTGCCAGCGGAGAATCGGGGTTGGCTAATGAAAAACTGTTTTTT.

The chain recombines TRBV5-5 with TRBJ2-7; D perhaps matches TRBD1 (5 bases). CDR3 length: 15 amino acids. V was cut by 1 base and J by 0 bases, with 11 bases left in between. The germline CDR1 and CDR2 sequences are SGHKS and YYEKEE (reference sequence). CDR3 region: CASSLFDSSSYEQYF. The DNA for the CDR3 is TGTGCCAGCAGCTTGTTCGACAGCTCCTCCTACGAGCAGTACTTC.

The chain is built from TRBV2 and TRBJ2-3; TRBD1 or TRBD2 may be the D gene (5 bases each). The CDR3 is made up of 18 amino acids. Trimming removed 4 bases from V and 0 bases from J, with 20 bases in between. From germline, CDR1 is SNHLY and CDR2 FYNNEI. Here the CDR3 DNA reads TGTGCCAGCAGTGGCCAGGGCGTACTAGGGTCTAGCACAGATACGCAGTATTTT. It is translated as CASSGQGVLGSSTDTQYF.

The chain uses TRBV9 and TRBJ1-1, with TRBD1 identical over 7 bases. The CDR3 totals 15 residues. V shed 4 bases and J 1 base; nucleotides not matched to a gene: 7. Germline CDR1 and CDR2: SGDLS and YYNGEE. In DNA form, the CDR3 reads TGTGCCAGCAGCCCGACAGGGACGTCGAACACTGAAGCTTTCTTT. This translates into CASSPTGTSNTEAFF.

V and J are TRBV10-3 and TRBJ1-5, with D perhaps TRBD1 (6 bases). The V end lost 3 bases, the J end lost 7 bases, and 10 bases lay between the germline ends. This CDR3 spans 13 amino acids. Germline-derived CDR1 and CDR2 are ENHRY and SYGVKD. CDR3 nucleotides: TGTGCCATCAGTGAACCAACAGGGCAGCCCCAGCATTTT. It is translated as CAISEPTGQPQHF.

This chain links TRBV27 with TRBJ1-2; unclear D gene. Trimming shortened V by 4 bases and J by 7 bases, and 22 bases separated the two germline ends. This CDR3 is 16 amino acids long. Looked up from germline, CDR1 is MNHEY and CDR2 is SMNVEV (reference sequence). CDR3 in amino acids: CASSSLSVEERRGYTF. Here the CDR3 DNA reads TGTGCCAGCAGTTCCCTCTCAGTGGAAGAAAGACGTGGCTACACCTTC.

This clone has only a few counts. The V gene is TRBV7-9, the J gene TRBJ2-7; 9 bases fit TRBD1. This CDR3 region has 14 residues. In germline, CDR1 is SEHNR, CDR2 FQNEAQ (reference sequence). V was pared by 5 bases and J by 3 bases, with 5 bases of the junction left unmatched. CDR3 DNA sequence: TGTGCCAGCAGCGGACAGGGGACCATCTACGAGCAGTACTTC. It is translated as CASSGQGTIYEQYF.

The chain couples TRBV6-6 to TRBJ1-3; TRBD1 might be the D (6 bases). V lost 4 bases and J lost 4, with 14 bases in between. This CDR3 is built from 15 residues. CDR1 MNHNY and CDR2 SVGAGI come from the germline V gene (reference sequence). Here the CDR3 reads CASSSTQGMGNTIYF. The CDR3 nucleotides are TGTGCCAGCAGTTCCACTCAGGGGATGGGAAACACCATATATTTT.

This sequence joins TRBV15 and TRBJ2-7; 9 bases map to TRBD1. This CDR3 comprises 16 residues. Germline CDR1 reads LNHNV; CDR2 reads YYDKDF (reference sequence). Germline trimming cut 3 bases from V and 4 bases from J; bases unmatched to any gene: 10. This chain's CDR3 is CATSRVTGGDSYEQYF. The CDR3 region has the DNA TGTGCCACCAGCAGGGTCACAGGGGGCGATAGTTACGAGCAGTACTTC. Drawing the rest from reference TRBV15 and TRBJ2-7, the complete variable domain is DAMVIQNPRYQVTQFGKPVTLSCSQTLNHNVMYWYQQKSSQAPKLLFHYYDKDFNNEADTPDNFQSRRPNTSFCFLDIRSPGLGDTAMYLCATSRVTGGDSYEQYFGPGTRLTVT.

The V and J genes are TRBV9 and TRBJ2-1; D remains unclear. Germline V gene lookup returns CDR1 SGDLS and CDR2 YYNGEE. The CDR3 is 18 residues long. Trimming removed 3 bases from V and 0 bases from J, with 19 bases in between. The CDR3 DNA sequence: TGTGCCAGCAGCGCCCAGGTGGAGCAGGCGAGCTCCTACAATGAGCAGTTCTTC. Protein sequence: CASSAQVEQASSYNEQFF.

J is TRBJ2-7 and V is TRBV6-1, with a possible D match to TRBD1 (5 bases). CDR1 is MNHNS, CDR2 SASEGT, per germline. V was shortened by 10 bases and J by 1 base, with 14 bases between the two germline ends. This CDR3 region has 13 residues. In DNA form, the CDR3 reads TGTGCCAACAGGCTGGACGGTTCCTACGAGCAGTACTTC. Protein sequence: CANRLDGSYEQYF.